Listed below are T cell receptor beta chains from one sample, sequenced in a study of cytomegalovirus exposure and HLA in healthy donors. Some clones are missing from TCRdb's copy, which holds only in-frame ones; the method was immunoSEQ multiplex PCR. Among over 150,000 clones listed, 75% to 85% were seen once. The sample comprised PBMCs. These TCRs come from a woman in her thirties or forties in good health and CMV-seropositive. CDR3s include the opening cysteine and the closing phenylalanine or tryptophan. D genes are given only for firm matches. Where a row states a size, it is once, few, many or the class of an expanded clone; other rows omit it.

clone size	D gene	V gene	J gene	CDR3 protein	CDR3 DNA
NA	NA	TRBV7-9	TRBJ2-7	CASSNQDEQYF	TGTGCCAGCAGCAACCAGGACGAGCAGTACTTC
NA	NA	TRBV4-1	TRBJ2-6	CASSPTVGANVLTF	TGCGCCAGCAGCCCCACGGTGGGGGCCAACGTCCTGACTTTC
NA	TRBD1	TRBV7-9	TRBJ2-3	CASSSPGQGEDTQYF	TGTGCCAGCAGCTCCCCTGGACAGGGGGAAGATACGCAGTATTTT
NA	TRBD2	TRBV7-8	TRBJ2-7	CASSLAPRTSGSFEQYF	TGTGCCAGCAGCTTAGCTCCAAGGACTAGCGGGAGTTTCGAGCAGTACTTC
NA	NA	TRBV30	TRBJ1-1	CAWSIMTAKTEAFF	TGTGCCTGGAGTATCATGACAGCGAAGACTGAAGCTTTCTTT
NA	TRBD2	TRBV10-3	TRBJ2-4	CAISEQLAVAKNIQYF	TGTGCCATCAGTGAGCAACTAGCGGTAGCCAAAAACATTCAGTACTTC
NA	TRBD1	TRBV6-6	TRBJ1-4	CASSYPMGQGEGKLFF	TGTGCCAGCAGTTACCCCATGGGACAGGGAGAGGGAAAACTGTTTTTT
once	NA	TRBV7-3	TRBJ2-6	CASSLVPPQSGANVLTF	TGTGCCAGCAGCTTAGTCCCCCCCCAGTCTGGGGCCAACGTCCTGACTTTC
NA	TRBD2	TRBV11-2	TRBJ2-7	CASSLVLSSGSIEQYF	TGTGCCAGCAGCTTAGTTTTGTCTAGCGGGAGTATCGAGCAGTACTTC
NA	TRBD1	TRBV27	TRBJ1-2	CASSFNRGVTGYTF	TGTGCCAGCAGTTTCAACAGGGGGGTCACGGGCTACACCTTC
NA	NA	TRBV19	TRBJ2-5	CASSKSWGLGETQYF	TGTGCCAGTAGTAAGTCTTGGGGACTCGGAGAGACCCAGTACTTC
once	NA	TRBV11-2	TRBJ2-5	CASSLGTHQETQYF	TGTGCCAGCAGCTTAGGGACTCACCAAGAGACCCAGTACTTC
NA	NA	TRBV6-1	TRBJ1-2	CATNGGYSGYTF	TGTGCCACAAACGGGGGTTACAGCGGCTACACCTTC
NA	NA	TRBV29-1	TRBJ1-1	CSVYNNIQPEAFF	TGCAGCGTTTACAACAATATACAGCCGGAAGCTTTCTTT
NA	TRBD2	TRBV5-1	TRBJ2-7	CASSWTGTSGMYEQYF	TGCGCCAGCAGCTGGACCGGGACTAGCGGGATGTACGAGCAGTACTTC
once	TRBD2	TRBV11-2	TRBJ2-2	CASALAGAPGELFF	TGTGCCAGCGCCTTAGCGGGAGCTCCCGGGGAGCTGTTTTTT
NA	TRBD1	TRBV11-1	TRBJ2-5	CASSLASTGGSRAQYF	TGTGCCAGCAGCTTAGCTTCGACAGGGGGATCAAGGGCCCAGTACTTC
NA	TRBD2	TRBV30	TRBJ2-3	CAWSLQLAGVVDTQYF	TGTGCCTGGAGCCTTCAACTAGCGGGAGTAGTAGATACGCAGTATTTT
NA	TRBD2	TRBV10-2	TRBJ2-1	CASRAIFTGGRNEQFF	TGCGCCAGCAGGGCCATCTTCACGGGAGGTCGCAATGAGCAGTTCTTC
NA	NA	TRBV11-2	TRBJ2-7	CASSPELAYEQYF	TGTGCCAGCAGCCCGGAGCTAGCCTACGAGCAGTACTTC
NA	TRBD2	TRBV7-3	TRBJ2-2	CASSSGLAEKGGELFF	TGTGCCAGCAGCTCGGGACTAGCGGAGAAGGGGGGGGAGCTGTTTTTT
NA	NA	TRBV5-6	TRBJ2-3	CASSLARLPEDTQYF	TGTGCCAGCAGCTTGGCCCGACTCCCCGAAGATACGCAGTATTTT
NA	NA	TRBV7-9	TRBJ2-5	CASSPFGGQETQYF	TGTGCCAGCAGCCCGTTTGGGGGGCAAGAGACCCAGTACTTC